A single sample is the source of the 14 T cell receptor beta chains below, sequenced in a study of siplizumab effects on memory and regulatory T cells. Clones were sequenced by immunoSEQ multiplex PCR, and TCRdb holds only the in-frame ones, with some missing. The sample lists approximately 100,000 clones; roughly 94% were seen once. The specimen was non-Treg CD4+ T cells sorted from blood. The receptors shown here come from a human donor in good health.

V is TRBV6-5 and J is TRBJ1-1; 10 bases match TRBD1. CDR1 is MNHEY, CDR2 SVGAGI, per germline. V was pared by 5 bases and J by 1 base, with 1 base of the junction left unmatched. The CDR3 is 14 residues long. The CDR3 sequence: CASSRDRGNTEAFF. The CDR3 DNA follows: TGTGCCAGCAGTAGGGACAGGGGGAACACTGAAGCTTTCTTT.

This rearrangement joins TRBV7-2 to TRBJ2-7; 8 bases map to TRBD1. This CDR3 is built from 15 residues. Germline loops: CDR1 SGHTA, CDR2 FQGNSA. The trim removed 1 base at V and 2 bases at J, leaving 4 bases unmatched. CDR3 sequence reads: CASSLGGTGPYEQYF. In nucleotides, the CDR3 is TGTGCCAGCAGCTTAGGGGGGACAGGCCCCTACGAGCAGTACTTC.

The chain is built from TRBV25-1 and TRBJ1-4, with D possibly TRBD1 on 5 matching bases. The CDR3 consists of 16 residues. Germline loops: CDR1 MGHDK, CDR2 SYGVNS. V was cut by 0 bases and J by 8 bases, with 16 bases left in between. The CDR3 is CASSEYGQGVNEKLFF. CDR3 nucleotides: TGTGCCAGCAGTGAATATGGGCAGGGTGTTAACGAAAAACTGTTTTTT. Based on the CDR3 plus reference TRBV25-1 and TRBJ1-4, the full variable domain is EADIYQTPRYLVIGTGKKITLECSQTMGHDKMYWYQQDPGMELHLIHYSYGVNSTEKGDLSSESTVSRIRTEHFPLTLESARPSHTSQYLCASSEYGQGVNEKLFFGSGTQLSVL.

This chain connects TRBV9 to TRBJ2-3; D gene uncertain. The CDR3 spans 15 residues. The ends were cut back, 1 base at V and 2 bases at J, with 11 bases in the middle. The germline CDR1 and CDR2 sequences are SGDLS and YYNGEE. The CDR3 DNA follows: TGTGCCAGCAGCGTACTTGCGAGTCACACAGATACGCAGTATTTT. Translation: CASSVLASHTDTQYF.

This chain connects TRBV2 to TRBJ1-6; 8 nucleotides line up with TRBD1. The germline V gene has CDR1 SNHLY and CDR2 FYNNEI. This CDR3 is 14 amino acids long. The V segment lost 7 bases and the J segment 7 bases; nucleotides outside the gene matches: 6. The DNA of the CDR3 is TGTGCCAGCAACGGACAGGGTGGGAATTCACCCCTCCACTTT. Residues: CASNGQGGNSPLHF.

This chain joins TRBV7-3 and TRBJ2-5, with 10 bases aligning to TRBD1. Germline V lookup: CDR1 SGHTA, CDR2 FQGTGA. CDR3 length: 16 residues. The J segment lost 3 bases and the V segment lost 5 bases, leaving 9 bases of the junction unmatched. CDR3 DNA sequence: TGTGCCAGCAGCCCGGCCGGGACAGGGGAGAAAGAGACCCAGTACTTC. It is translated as CASSPAGTGEKETQYF.

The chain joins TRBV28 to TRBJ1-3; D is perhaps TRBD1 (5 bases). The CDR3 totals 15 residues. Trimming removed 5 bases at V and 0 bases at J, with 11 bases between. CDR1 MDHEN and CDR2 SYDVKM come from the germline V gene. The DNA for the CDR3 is TGTGCCAGCAGTGGTGGGGCCAGCTCTGGAAACACCATATATTTT. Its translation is CASSGGASSGNTIYF.

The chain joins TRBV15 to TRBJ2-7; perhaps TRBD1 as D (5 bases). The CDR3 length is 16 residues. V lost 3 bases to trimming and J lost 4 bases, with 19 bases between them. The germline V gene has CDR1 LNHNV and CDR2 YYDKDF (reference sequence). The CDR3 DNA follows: TGTGCCACCAGCAGCACGACCACAGGATTAAGGTACGAGCAGTACTTC. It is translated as CATSSTTTGLRYEQYF.

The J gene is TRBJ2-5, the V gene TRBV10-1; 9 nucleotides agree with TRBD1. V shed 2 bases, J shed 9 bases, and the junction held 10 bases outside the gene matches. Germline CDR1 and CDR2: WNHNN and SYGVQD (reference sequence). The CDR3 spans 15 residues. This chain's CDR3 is CASSEGGQGLDAQYF. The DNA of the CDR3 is TGCGCCAGCAGTGAGGGGGGACAGGGCTTAGATGCCCAGTACTTC.

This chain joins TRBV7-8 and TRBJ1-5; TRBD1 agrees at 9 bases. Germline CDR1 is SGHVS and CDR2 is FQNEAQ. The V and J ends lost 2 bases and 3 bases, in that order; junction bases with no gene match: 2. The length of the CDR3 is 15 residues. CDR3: CASSLWDRVNQPQHF. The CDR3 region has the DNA TGTGCCAGCAGCTTATGGGACAGGGTCAATCAGCCCCAGCATTTT.

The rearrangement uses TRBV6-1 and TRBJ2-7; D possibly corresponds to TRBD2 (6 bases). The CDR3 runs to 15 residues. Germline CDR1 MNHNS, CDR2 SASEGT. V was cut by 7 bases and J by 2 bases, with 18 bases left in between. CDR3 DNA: TGTGCCAGCAAGTCGTCGGGACTGTCTACCTACGAGCAGTACTTC. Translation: CASKSSGLSTYEQYF.

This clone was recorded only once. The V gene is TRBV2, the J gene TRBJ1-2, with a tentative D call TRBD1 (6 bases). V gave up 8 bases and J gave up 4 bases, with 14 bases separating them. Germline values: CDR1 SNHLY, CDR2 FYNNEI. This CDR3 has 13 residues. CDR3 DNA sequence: TGTGCCAGCCTACAGGGACTTGCCTATGGCTACACCTTC. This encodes CASLQGLAYGYTF.

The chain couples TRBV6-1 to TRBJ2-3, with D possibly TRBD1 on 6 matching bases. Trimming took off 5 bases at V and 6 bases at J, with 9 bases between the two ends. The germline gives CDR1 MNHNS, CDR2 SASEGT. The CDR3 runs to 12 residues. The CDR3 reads CASSQRGDTQYF. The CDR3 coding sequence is TGTGCCAGCAGTCAGAGGGGGGATACGCAGTATTTT.

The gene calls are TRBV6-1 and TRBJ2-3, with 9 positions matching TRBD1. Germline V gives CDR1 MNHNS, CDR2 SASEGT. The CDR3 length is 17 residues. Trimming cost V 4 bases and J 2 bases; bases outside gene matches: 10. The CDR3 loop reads CASSARPGQGYTDTQYF. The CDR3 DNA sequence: TGTGCCAGCAGTGCGAGGCCGGGACAGGGATACACAGATACGCAGTATTTT.